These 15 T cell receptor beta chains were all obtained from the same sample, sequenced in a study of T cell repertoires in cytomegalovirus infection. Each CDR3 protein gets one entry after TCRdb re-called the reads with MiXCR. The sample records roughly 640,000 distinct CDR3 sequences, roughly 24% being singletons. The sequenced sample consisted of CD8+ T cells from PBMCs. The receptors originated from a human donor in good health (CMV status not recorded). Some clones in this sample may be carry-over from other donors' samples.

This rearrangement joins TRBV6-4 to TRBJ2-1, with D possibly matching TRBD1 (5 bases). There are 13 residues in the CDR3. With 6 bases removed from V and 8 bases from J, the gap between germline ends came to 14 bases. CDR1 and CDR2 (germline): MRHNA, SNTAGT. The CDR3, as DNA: TGTGCCAGCAGCGGTGACAGTGACGATGAGCAGTTCTTC. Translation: CASSGDSDDEQFF.

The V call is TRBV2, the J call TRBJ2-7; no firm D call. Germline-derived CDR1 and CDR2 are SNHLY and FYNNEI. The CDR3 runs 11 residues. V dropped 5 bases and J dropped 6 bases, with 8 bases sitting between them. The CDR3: CASSPPIEQYF. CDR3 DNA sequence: TGTGCCAGCAGTCCACCTATCGAGCAGTACTTC.

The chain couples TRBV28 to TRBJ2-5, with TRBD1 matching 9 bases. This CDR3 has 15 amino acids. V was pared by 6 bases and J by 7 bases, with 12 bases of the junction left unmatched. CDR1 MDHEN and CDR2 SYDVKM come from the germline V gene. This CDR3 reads CASRNRDREGGTQYF. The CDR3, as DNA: TGTGCCAGCAGAAACCGGGACAGGGAAGGCGGGACCCAGTACTTC.

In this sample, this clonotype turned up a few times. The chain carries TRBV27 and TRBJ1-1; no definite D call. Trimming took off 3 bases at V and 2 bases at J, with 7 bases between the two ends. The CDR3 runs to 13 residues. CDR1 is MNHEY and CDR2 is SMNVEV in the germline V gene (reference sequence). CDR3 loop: CASSFADNTEAFF. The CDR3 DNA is TGTGCCAGCAGTTTTGCAGATAACACTGAAGCTTTCTTT.

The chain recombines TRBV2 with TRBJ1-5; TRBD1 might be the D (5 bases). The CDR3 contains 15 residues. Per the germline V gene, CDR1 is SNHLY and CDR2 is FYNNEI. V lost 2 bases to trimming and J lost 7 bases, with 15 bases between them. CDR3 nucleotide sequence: TGTGCCAGCAGTGAACGGGCGGACCGGGGGCAGCCCCAGCATTTT. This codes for CASSERADRGQPQHF. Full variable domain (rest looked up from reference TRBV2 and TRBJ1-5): EPEVTQTPSHQVTQMGQEVILRCVPISNHLYFYWYRQILGQKVEFLVSFYNNEISEKSEIFDDQFSVERPDGSNFTLKIRSTKLEDSAMYFCASSERADRGQPQHFGDGTRLSIL.

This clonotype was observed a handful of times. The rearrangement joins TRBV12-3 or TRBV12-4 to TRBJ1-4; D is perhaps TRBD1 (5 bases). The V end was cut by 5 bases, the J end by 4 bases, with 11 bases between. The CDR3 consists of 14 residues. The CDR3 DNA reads TGTGCCAGCAGTGCCCGCCAGGGTAATGAAAAACTGTTTTTT. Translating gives CASSARQGNEKLFF.

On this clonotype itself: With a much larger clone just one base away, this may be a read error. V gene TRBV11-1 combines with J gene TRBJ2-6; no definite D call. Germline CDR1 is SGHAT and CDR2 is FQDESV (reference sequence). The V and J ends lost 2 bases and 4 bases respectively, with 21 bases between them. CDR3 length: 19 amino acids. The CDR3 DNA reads TGTGCCAGCAGCTTAATACGGTCTCAATTTGCCACCGGGGCCAACGTCCTGACTTTC. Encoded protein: CASSLIRSQFATGANVLTF.

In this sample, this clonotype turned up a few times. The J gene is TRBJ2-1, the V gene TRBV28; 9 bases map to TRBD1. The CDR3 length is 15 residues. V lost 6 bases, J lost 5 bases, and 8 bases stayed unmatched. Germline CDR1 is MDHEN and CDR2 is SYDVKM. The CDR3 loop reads CASSSPGQGHNEQFF. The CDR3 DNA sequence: TGTGCCAGCAGCTCGCCGGGACAGGGACACAATGAGCAGTTCTTC.

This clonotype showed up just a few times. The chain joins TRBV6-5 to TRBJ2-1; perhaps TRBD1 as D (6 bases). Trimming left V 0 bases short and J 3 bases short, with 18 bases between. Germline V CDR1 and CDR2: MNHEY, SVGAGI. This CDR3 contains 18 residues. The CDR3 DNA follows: TGTGCCAGCAGTTACTCGATCGGTTTCACAGGGAGCTACAATGAGCAGTTCTTC. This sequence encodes CASSYSIGFTGSYNEQFF.

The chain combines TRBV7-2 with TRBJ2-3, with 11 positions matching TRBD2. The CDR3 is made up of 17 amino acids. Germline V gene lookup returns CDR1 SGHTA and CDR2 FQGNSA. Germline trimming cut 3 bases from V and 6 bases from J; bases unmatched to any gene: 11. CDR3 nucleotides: TGTGCCAGCAGCTTGGGCTACGATAGCGGGGGGGTGGATACGCAGTATTTT. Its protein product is CASSLGYDSGGVDTQYF.

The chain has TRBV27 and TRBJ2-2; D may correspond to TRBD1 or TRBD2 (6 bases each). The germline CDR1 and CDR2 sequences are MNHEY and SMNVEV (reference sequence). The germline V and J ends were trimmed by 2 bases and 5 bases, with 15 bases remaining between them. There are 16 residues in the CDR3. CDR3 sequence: CASSLRRGRGTGELFF. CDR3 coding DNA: TGTGCCAGCAGTTTAAGGCGGGGCAGGGGTACCGGGGAGCTGTTTTTT.

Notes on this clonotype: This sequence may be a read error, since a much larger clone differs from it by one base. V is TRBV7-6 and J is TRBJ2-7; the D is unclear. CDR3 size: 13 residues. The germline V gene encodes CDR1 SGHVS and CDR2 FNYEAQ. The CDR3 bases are TGTGTCAGCAGCCCCGGTGAAGCCTACGAGCAGTACTTC. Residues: CVSSPGEAYEQYF.

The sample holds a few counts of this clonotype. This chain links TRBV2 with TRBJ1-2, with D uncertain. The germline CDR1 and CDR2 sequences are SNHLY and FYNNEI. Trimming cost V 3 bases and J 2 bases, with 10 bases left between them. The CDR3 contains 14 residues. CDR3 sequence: CASSDKGANYGYTF. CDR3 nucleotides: TGTGCCAGCAGTGATAAGGGAGCGAACTATGGCTACACCTTC. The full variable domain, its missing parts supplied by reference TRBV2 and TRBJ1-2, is EPEVTQTPSHQVTQMGQEVILRCVPISNHLYFYWYRQILGQKVEFLVSFYNNEISEKSEIFDDQFSVERPDGSNFTLKIRSTKLEDSAMYFCASSDKGANYGYTFGSGTRLTVV.

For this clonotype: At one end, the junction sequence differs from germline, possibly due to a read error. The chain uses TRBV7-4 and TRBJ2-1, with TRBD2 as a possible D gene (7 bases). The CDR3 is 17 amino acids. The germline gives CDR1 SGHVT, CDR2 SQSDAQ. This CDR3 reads CASTLSWRGPSYNEQFF. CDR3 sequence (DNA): TGTGCCAGCACCTTATCATGGCGGGGGCCTTCCTACAATGAGCAGTTCTTC.

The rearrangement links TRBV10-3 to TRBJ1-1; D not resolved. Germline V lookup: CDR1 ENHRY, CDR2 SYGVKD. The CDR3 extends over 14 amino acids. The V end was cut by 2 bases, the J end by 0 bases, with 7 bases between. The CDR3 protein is CAISERPMNTEAFF. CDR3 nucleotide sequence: TGTGCCATCAGTGAGCGTCCTATGAACACTGAAGCTTTCTTT.